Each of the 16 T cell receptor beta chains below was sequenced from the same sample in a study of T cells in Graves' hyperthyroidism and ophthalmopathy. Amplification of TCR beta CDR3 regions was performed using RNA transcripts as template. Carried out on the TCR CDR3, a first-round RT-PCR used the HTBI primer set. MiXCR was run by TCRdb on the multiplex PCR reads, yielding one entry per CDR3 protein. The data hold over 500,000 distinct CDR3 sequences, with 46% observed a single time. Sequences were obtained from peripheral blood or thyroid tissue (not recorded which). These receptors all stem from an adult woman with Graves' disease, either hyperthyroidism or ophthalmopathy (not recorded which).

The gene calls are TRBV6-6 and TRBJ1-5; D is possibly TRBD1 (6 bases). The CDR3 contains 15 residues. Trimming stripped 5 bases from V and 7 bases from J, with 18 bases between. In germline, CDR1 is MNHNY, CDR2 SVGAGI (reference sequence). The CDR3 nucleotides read TGTGCCAGCAGTGAAAGTGGACAGAGACAGCAGCCCCAGCATTTT. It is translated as CASSESGQRQQPQHF.

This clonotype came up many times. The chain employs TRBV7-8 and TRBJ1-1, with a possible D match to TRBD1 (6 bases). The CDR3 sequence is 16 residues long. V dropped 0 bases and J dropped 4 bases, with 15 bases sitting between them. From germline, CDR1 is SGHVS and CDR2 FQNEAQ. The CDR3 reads CASSLAVFAGVTEAFF. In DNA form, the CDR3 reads TGTGCCAGCAGCTTAGCGGTATTCGCAGGGGTCACTGAAGCTTTCTTT.

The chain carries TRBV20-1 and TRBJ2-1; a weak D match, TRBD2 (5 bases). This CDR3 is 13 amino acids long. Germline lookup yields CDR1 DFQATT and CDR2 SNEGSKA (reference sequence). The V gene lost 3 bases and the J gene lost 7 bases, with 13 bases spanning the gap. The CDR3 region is CSASPGGGNEQFF. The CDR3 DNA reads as TGCAGTGCTAGTCCTGGAGGAGGAAATGAGCAGTTCTTC.

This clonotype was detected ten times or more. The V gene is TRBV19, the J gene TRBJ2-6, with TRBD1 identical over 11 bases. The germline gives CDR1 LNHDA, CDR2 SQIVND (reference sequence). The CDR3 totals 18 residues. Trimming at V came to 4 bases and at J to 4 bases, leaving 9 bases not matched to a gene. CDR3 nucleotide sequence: TGTGCCAGTAGTACAACCGGGACAGGGGGTTCCGGGGCCAACGTCCTGACTTTC. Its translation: CASSTTGTGGSGANVLTF.

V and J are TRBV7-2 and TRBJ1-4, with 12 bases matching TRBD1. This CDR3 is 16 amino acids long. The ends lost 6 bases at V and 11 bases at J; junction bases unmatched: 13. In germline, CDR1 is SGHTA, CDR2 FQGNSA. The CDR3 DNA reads TGTGCCAGCAGTCTCACCGGGACAGGGGGCTCAGTCAAACTGTTTTTT. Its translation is CASSLTGTGGSVKLFF.

The CDR3 loop is CASSGEGLPANEKLFF. DNA for the CDR3: TGTGCCAGCAGCGGGGAAGGGTTACCGGCTAATGAAAAACTGTTTTTT. The chain recombines TRBV9 with TRBJ1-4; D not resolved. Trimming removed 3 bases from V and 3 bases from J, with 15 bases in between. The CDR3 length is 16 residues. Germline CDR1 SGDLS, CDR2 YYNGEE.

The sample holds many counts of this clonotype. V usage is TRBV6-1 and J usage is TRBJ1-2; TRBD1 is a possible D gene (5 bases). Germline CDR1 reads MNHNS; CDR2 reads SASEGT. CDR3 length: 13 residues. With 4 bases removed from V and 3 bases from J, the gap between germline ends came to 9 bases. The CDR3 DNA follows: TGTGCCAGCAGTGTTGACAGTCACTATGGCTACACCTTC. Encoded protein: CASSVDSHYGYTF.

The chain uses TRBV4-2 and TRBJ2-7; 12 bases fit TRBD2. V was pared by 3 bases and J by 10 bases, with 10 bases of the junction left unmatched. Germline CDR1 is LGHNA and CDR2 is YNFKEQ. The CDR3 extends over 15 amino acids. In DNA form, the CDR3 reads TGTGCCAGCAGCCAGACTAGCGGGAGTGGGGGCGATCAGTACTTC. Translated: CASSQTSGSGGDQYF.

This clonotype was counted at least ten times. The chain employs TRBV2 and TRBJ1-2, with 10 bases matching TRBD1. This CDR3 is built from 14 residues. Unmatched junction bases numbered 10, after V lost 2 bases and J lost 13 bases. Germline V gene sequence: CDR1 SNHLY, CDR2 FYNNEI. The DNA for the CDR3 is TGTGCCAGCAGTGAACGGGGACAGGGGTCCCCAGGCACCTTC. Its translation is CASSERGQGSPGTF.

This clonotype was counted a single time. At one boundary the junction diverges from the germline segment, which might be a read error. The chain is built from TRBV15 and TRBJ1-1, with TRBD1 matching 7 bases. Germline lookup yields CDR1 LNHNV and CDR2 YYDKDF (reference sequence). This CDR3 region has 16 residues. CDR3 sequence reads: CAASRPQGVRNTEAFF. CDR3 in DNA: TGTGCCGCCAGCAGACCGCAGGGGGTGAGAAACACTGAAGCTTTCTTT.

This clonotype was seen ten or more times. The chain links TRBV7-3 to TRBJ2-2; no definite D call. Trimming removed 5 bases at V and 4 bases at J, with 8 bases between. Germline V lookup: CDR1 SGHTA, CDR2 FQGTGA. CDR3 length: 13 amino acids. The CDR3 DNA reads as TGTGCCAGCAGCCCGGTGGGCACCGGGGAGCTGTTTTTT. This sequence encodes CASSPVGTGELFF.

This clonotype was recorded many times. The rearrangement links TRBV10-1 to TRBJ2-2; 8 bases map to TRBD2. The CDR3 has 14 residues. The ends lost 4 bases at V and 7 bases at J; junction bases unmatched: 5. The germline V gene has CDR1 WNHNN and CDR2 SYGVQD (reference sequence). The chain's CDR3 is CASSGSGISGELFF. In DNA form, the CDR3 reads TGCGCCAGCAGTGGTAGCGGGATAAGCGGGGAGCTGTTTTTT.

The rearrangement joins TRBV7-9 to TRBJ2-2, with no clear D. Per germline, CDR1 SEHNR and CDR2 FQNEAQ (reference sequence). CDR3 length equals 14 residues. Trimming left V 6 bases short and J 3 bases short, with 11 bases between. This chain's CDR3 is CASRVSSDTGELFF. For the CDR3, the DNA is TGTGCCAGCAGGGTTAGTTCCGACACCGGGGAGCTGTTTTTT.

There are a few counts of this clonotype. The CDR3 DNA is TGTGCCAGCAGTGATCGGCTAGATACGCAGTATTTT. Translated, it gives CASSDRLDTQYF. V gene TRBV2 combines with J gene TRBJ2-3; D remains ambiguous. V lost 3 bases and J lost 5, with 6 bases in between. Germline values: CDR1 SNHLY, CDR2 FYNNEI. The CDR3 covers 12 residues.

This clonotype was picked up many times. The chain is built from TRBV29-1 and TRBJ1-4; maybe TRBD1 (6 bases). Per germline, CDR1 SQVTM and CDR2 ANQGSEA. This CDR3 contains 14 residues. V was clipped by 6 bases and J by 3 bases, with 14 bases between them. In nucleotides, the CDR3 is TGCAGCGTGTGGACAGTAGGGGCTAATGAAAAACTGTTTTTT. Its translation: CSVWTVGANEKLFF.

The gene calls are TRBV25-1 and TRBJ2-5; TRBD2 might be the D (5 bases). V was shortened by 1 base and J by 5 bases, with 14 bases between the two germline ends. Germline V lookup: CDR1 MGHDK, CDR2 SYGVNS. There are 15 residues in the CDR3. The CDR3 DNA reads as TGTGCCAGCAGTGAATTGGTGGGAGATCGGGAGACCCAGTACTTC. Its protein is CASSELVGDRETQYF. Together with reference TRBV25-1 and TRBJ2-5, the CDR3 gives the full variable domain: EADIYQTPRYLVIGTGKKITLECSQTMGHDKMYWYQQDPGMELHLIHYSYGVNSTEKGDLSSESTVSRIRTEHFPLTLESARPSHTSQYLCASSELVGDRETQYFGPGTRLLVL.